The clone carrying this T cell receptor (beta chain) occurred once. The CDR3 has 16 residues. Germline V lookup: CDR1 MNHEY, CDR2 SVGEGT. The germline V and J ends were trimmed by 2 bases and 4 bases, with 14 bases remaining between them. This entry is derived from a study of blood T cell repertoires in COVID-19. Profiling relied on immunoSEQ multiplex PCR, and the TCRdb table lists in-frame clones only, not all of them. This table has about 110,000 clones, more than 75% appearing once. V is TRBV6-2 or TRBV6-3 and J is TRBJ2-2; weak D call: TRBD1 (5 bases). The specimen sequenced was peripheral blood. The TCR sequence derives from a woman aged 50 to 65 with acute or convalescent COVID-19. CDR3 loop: CASSYGALRGTGELFF. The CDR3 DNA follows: TGTGCCAGCAGTTACGGGGCCCTAAGGGGCACCGGGGAGCTGTTTTTT.